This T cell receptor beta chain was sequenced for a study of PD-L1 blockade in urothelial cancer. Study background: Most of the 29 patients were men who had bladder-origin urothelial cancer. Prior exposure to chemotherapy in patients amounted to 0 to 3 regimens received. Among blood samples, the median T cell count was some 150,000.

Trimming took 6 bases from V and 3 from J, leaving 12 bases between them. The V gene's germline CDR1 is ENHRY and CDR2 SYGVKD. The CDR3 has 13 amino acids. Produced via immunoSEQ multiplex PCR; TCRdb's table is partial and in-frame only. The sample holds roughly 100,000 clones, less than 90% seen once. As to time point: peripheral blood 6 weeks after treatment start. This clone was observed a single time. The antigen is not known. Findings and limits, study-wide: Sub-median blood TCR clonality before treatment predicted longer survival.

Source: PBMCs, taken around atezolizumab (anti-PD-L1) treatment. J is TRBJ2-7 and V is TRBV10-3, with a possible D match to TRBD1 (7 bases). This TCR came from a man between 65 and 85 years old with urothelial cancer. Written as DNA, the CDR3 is TGTGCCATCAGGGAGGGGACAGACTACGAGCAGTACTTC. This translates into CAIREGTDYEQYF.